The entry below gives a single TCR beta chain sequence along with its context. Antigen: not known. This sample was included in a study of T cell responses to AZD1222 COVID-19 vaccine. V shed 5 bases and J shed 5 bases, with 14 bases lying between them. Germline values: CDR1 SGHRS, CDR2 YFSETQ. This CDR3 is built from 13 residues. Libraries were prepared by immunoSEQ multiplex PCR; TCRdb keeps only in-frame clonotypes and omits some of them. The sample yields about 89,000 clones, 90% to 95% seen once. Whole-study findings and limits: Along spike, vaccine-associated CD4 TCRs were found throughout, with dominance at 160-218 and 743-854. Among the donors, most were white British and more were female, and clonal diversity was possibly underestimated.

The sequence was collected from an adult in good health. The V gene is TRBV5-1, the J gene TRBJ2-7; D may match TRBD1 or TRBD2 (5 bases each). This material consisted of peripheral blood, taken on day 0 of MenACWY control vaccination. The CDR3 is CASRTGGTDEQYF. CDR3 DNA: TGCGCCAGCAGGACTGGGGGTACCGACGAGCAGTACTTC.